This TCR beta chain was sequenced in a study of T-cell reconstitution after alpha-beta-depleted transplantation in children listed by TCRdb under 2016. Looking at the study overall: Using TCR repertoire profiling, the study quantitatively followed how T-cell immune reconstitution unfolded in children after TCRalphabeta/CD19-depleted allogeneic hematopoietic cell transplantation.

The CDR3 runs 14 residues from the cysteine to the phenylalanine. Only the CDR3 DNA stays, 42 bases, in frame from base 1. CDR1 SGHRS and CDR2 YFSETQ were looked up in the germline V gene. The V end loses 1 base and the J end loses 3 bases, and a stretch of 11 bases separates them. In light of the paper, this sample's treatment or condition label describes: allogeneic hematopoietic cell transplantation with graft depleted of TCRalphabeta T cells and CD19 B cells. The children who served as transplant recipients had been given grafts of TCRalphabeta/CD19-depleted allogeneic hematopoietic cells. Receptor libraries were prepared by PCR. Sequencer: Illumina HiSeq 2500. Molecular barcoding was employed in the preparation of TCR libraries, with unique molecular identifiers being used to normalize TCRbeta repertoire quantification. TCRdb trimmed public reads at Q25 via fastp, called clones via MiXCR and kept in-frame beta chains. Each CDR3 protein gets just one entry, which takes the most common genes and DNA from the rows behind it. This sample lists hundreds of thousands of distinct CDR3 sequences; 20% to 30% were detected once. In total, the top ten clones hold approximately 2.5% of the sample.

Findings and caveats that apply to the study as a whole: About two months after transplant, the apparently early recovery of alphabetaT-cell counts reportedly depended on just several hundred clones that had expanded rapidly and came from non-depleted graft cells. The high TCRbeta diversity at day 60 in some patients was ascribed to recipient T cells and intrathymic progenitors that had survived conditioning. The frequencies of hyperexpanded clones fell over the following months, and after one year, T-cell counts and TCRbeta diversity were mostly attributed to newly produced T cells.

Concerning this clonotype: The specificity of this receptor is unknown. The input lacks base qualities; no much larger clone sits a single base away.

Sequenced material: PBMCs, taken before TCRalphabeta/CD19-depleted stem cell transplant. This clonotype was sampled from a girl aged 2 to 10 with Fanconi anemia, due to receive a stem cell transplant. The rearranged chain carries TRBV5-1 and TRBJ2-7; the D gene could be either TRBD1 or TRBD2, each agreeing at 5 bases. DNA sequence: TGCGCCAGCAGCTTGCGGGACGAATTCTACGAGCAGTACTTC. The translation is CASSLRDEFYEQYF. Where the CDR3 stops, the reference TRBV5-1 and TRBJ2-7 genes take over; the full variable domain is KAGVTQTPRYLIKTRGQQVTLSCSPISGHRSVSWYQQTPGQGLQFLFEYFSETQRNKGNFPGRFSGRQFSNSRSEMNVSTLELGDSALYLCASSLRDEFYEQYFGPGTRLTVT.